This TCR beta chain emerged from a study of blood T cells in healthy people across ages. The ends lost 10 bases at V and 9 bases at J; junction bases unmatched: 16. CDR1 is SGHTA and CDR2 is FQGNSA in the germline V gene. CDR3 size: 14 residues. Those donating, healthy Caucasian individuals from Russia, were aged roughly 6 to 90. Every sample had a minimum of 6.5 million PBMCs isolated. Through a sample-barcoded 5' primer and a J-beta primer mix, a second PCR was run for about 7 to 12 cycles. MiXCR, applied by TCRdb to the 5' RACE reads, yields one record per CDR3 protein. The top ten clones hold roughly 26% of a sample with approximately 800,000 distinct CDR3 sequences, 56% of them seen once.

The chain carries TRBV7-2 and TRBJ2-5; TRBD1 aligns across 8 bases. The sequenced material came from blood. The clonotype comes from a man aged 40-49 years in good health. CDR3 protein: CATGAGTGHMAQYF. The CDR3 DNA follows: TGTGCCACTGGGGCCGGGACAGGACATATGGCCCAGTACTTC.